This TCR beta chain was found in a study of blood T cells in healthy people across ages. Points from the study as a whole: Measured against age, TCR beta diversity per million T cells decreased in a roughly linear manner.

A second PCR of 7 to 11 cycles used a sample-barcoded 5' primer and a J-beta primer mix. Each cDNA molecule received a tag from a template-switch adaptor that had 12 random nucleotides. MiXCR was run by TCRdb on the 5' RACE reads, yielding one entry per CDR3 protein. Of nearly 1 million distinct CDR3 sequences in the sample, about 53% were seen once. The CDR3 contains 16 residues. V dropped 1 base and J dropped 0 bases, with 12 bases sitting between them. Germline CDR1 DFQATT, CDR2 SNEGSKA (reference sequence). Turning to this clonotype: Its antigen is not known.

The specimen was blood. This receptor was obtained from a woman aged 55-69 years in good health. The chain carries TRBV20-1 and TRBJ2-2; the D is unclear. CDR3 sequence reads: CSARGEVLTNTGELFF. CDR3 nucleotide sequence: TGCAGTGCTAGAGGGGAAGTACTTACGAACACCGGGGAGCTGTTTTTT.